What follows are 6 T cell receptor beta chains derived from one specimen sequenced in a study of shared clonotypes between healthy human individuals. Sequencing was performed with immunoSEQ multiplex PCR; in TCRdb, only in-frame clones are kept and a portion is missing. The table records some 630,000 clones, 60% to 80% of them present only once. The sample taken for sequencing was memory CD4+ T cells sorted from blood. Noted subset: CD45RA-negative fraction. The receptors come from a woman in her 30s in good health.

This clone occurred once. This CDR3 reads CAISEGTTTDTQYF. The CDR3 DNA reads TGTGCCATCAGTGAGGGCACTACCACAGATACGCAGTATTTT. This chain connects TRBV10-3 to TRBJ2-3; D gene ambiguous. This CDR3 has 14 residues. CDR1 and CDR2 (germline): ENHRY, SYGVKD. Trimming cost V 2 bases and J 2 bases, with 8 bases left between them.

The rearrangement links TRBV7-9 to TRBJ2-3; the D is unclear. Germline CDR1 reads SEHNR; CDR2 reads FQNEAQ (reference sequence). This CDR3 is built from 12 residues. Trimming cost V 8 bases and J 4 bases, with 10 bases left between them. CDR3 protein: CASPSDADTQYF. The CDR3 bases are TGTGCCAGCCCATCAGACGCAGATACGCAGTATTTT.

The V gene is TRBV7-6, the J gene TRBJ1-3; D possibly corresponds to TRBD1 (5 bases). CDR3 length equals 14 residues. Trimming took 5 bases from V and 12 from J, leaving 20 bases between them. The germline gives CDR1 SGHVS, CDR2 FNYEAQ. DNA for the CDR3: TGTGCCAGCAGCCCCAGTGGGGCGGGTTCCATCATATATTTT. Translated: CASSPSGAGSIIYF.

V gene TRBV6-6 combines with J gene TRBJ2-5; TRBD1 is a possible D gene (5 bases). Trimming stripped 8 bases from V and 5 bases from J, with 21 bases between. There are 15 residues in the CDR3. The germline gives CDR1 MNHNY, CDR2 SVGAGI (reference sequence). CDR3 DNA sequence: TGTGCCAGCGGCCTGGAGTGGGGCCTTGGGGAGACCCAGTACTTC. This encodes CASGLEWGLGETQYF.

The chain joins TRBV6-5 to TRBJ2-7; 9 bases line up with TRBD2. The CDR3 runs to 15 residues. Germline CDR1 reads MNHEY; CDR2 reads SVGAGI. V shed 5 bases, J shed 0 bases, and the junction held 5 bases outside the gene matches. CDR3 in amino acids: CASSRSGSFSYEQYF. The CDR3 DNA is TGTGCCAGCAGTCGTAGCGGGAGCTTCTCCTACGAGCAGTACTTC.

The V and J genes are TRBV5-1 and TRBJ2-3, with 7 bases that match TRBD2. This CDR3 spans 15 amino acids. Germline-derived CDR1 and CDR2 are SGHRS and YFSETQ. Trimming at V came to 4 bases and at J to 3 bases, leaving 8 bases not matched to a gene. CDR3 DNA: TGCGCCAGCAGCGGAGGGAGGGCCGGGACAGATACGCAGTATTTT. Amino acids: CASSGGRAGTDTQYF.